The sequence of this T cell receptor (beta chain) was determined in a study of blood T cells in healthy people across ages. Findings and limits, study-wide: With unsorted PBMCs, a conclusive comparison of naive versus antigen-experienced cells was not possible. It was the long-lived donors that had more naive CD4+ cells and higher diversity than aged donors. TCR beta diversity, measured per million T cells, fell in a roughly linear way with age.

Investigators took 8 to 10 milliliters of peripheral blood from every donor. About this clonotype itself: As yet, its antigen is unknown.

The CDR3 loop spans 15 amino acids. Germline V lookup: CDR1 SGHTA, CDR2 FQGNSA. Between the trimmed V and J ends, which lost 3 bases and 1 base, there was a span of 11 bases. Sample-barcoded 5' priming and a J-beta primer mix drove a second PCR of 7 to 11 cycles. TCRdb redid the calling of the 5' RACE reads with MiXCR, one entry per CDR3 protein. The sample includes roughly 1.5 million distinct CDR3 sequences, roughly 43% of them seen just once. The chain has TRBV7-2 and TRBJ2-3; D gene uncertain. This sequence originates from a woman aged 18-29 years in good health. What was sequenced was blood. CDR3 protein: CASSFLRTGTDTQYF. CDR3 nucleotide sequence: TGTGCCAGCAGCTTTCTTAGAACAGGCACAGATACGCAGTATTTT. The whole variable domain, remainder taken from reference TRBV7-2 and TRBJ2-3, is GAGVSQSPSNKVTEKGKDVELRCDPISGHTALYWYRQSLGQGLEFLIYFQGNSAPDKSGLPSDRFSAERTGGSVSTLTIQRTQQEDSAVYLCASSFLRTGTDTQYFGPGTRLTVL.